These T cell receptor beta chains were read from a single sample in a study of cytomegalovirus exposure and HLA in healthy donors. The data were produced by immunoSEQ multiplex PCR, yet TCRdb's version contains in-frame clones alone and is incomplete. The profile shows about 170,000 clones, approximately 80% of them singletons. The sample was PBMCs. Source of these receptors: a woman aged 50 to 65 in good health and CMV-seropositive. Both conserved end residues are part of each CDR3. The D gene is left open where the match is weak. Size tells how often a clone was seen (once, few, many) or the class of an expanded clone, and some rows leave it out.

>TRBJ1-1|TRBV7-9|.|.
TGTTCCAGCAGCCCCTCCTATGCTGAAGCTTTCTTT
CSSSPSYAEAFF
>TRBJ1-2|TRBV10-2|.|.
TGCGCCAGCGGGGATTACAGGGCTGCTAACTATGGCTACACCTTC
CASGDYRAANYGYTF
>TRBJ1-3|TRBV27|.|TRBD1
TGTGCCAGCAGCCATGACAGGGAGGCTGGAAACACCATATATTTT
CASSHDREAGNTIYF
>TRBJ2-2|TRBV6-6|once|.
TGTGCCAGCACCCGTTCGGGGAGCGGGGAGCTGTTTTTT
CASTRSGSGELFF
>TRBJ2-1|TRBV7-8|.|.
TGTGCCAGCAGCTTAGACTCGCTTAATGAGCAGTTCTTC
CASSLDSLNEQFF
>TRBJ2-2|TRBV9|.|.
TGTGCCAGCAGCGCCTCTTCTAGCCTCCCCGGGGAGCTGTTTTTT
CASSASSSLPGELFF
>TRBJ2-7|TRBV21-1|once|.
TGTGCCAGCAGCCCCAGGCATAGCGCCGCAAACTTGACCTACGAGCAGTACTTC
CASSPRHSAANLTYEQYF
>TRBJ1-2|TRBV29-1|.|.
TGCAGCGTCCCGGGGGGAGGTGGCTACACCTTC
CSVPGGGGYTF
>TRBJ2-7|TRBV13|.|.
TGTGCCAGCAGCCCCCCGGACATCTTGAGCCGCTACGAGCAGTACTTC
CASSPPDILSRYEQYF
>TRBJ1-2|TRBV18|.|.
TGTGCCAGCTCTTCCGGAGGGGCGCTAGGCTACACCTTC
CASSSGGALGYTF
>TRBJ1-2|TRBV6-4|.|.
TGTGCCAGCAGGAAGCATGGCTACACCTTC
CASRKHGYTF
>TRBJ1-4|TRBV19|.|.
TGTGCCAGTAGTATAGATCAACAGGGCAATGAAAAACTGTTTTTT
CASSIDQQGNEKLFF
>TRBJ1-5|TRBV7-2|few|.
TGTGCCAGCAGCCAGCAAGGGGGGGATCAGCCCCAGCATTTT
CASSQQGGDQPQHF
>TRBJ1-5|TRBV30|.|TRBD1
TGTGCCTGGAGTGCCCAAGACAGGGGTCAAAATCAGCCCCAGCATTTT
CAWSAQDRGQNQPQHF
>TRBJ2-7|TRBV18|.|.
TGTGCCAGCTCACCACGTCTCTACGAGCAGTACTTC
CASSPRLYEQYF
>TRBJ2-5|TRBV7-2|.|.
TGTGCCAGCAGCCCCTCGACAGAGGAGACCCAGTACTTC
CASSPSTEETQYF
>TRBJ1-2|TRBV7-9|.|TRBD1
TGTGCCAGCAGCTTTGGGACAGGGGGCGTTCTCTATGGCTACACCTTC
CASSFGTGGVLYGYTF
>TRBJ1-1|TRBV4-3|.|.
TGCGCCAGCAGCCAAGATTCCGGGGTGAACACTGAAGCTTTCTTT
CASSQDSGVNTEAFF
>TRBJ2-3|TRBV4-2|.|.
TGTGCCAGCAGCCAAGATTGGGGCGGGGGCCTATCTAGCACAGATACGCAGTATTTT
CASSQDWGGGLSSTDTQYF
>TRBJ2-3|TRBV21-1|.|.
TGTGCCAGCAGCCGGGACAGGGGTCGCACAGATACGCAGTATTTT
CASSRDRGRTDTQYF
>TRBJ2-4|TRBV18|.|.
TGTGCCAGCTCACCCGGGGGAGACATTCAGTACTTC
CASSPGGDIQYF
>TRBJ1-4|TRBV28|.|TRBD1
TGTGCCAGCAGTTCTCCGGGACAGGGTAATGAAAAACTGTTTTTT
CASSSPGQGNEKLFF
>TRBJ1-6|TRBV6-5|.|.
TGTGCCAGCTGGAGAGGCAACAATTCACCCCTCCACTTT
CASWRGNNSPLHF
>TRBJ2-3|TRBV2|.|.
TGTGCCAGCAGTGAACAGAATAGCGAGCTCACAGATACGCAGTATTTT
CASSEQNSELTDTQYF
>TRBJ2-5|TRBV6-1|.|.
TGTGCCAGCAGTCCAGGATGGTACAAAGAGACCCAGTACTTC
CASSPGWYKETQYF
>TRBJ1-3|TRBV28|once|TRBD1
TGTGCCAGCAGTTTATATCAGGGGGCAAGAGGAAACACCATATATTTT
CASSLYQGARGNTIYF
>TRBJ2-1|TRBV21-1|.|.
TGTGCCAGCAACCAGGACAGGGGGTACAATGAGCAGTTCTTC
CASNQDRGYNEQFF
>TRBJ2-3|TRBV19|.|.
TGTGCCAGTAGTCATCCAGGGACAGATACGCAGTATTTT
CASSHPGTDTQYF
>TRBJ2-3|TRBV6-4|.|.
TGTGCCAGCAGCTCGTCACCGAGAGATACGCAGTATTTT
CASSSSPRDTQYF
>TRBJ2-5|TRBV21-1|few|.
TGTGCCAGCAGCAAATGGAGGGTGGGTACACGGGAGACCCAGTACTTC
CASSKWRVGTRETQYF
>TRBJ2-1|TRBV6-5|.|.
TGTGCCAGCAGGGGCCAGGGGTTCTACAATGAGCAGTTCTTC
CASRGQGFYNEQFF
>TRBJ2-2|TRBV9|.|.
TGTGCCAGCGGGGGGAACTCGTTACGGGCCGGGGAGCTGTTTTTT
CASGGNSLRAGELFF
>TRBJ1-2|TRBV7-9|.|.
TGTGCCAGCAGCTCGACCCGGCGGTACGCTAACTATGGCTACACCTTC
CASSSTRRYANYGYTF
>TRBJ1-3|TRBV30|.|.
TGTGCCTGGGTGGCGGGGGATGGAGGAAACACCATATATTTT
CAWVAGDGGNTIYF
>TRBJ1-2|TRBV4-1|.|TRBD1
TGCGCCAGCAGCCTCGAGACAGGGTCGAACTATGGCTACACCTTC
CASSLETGSNYGYTF
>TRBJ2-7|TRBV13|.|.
TGTGCCAGCAGCTTCAGCGGAAGGGCCCCCTCCTACGAGCAGTACTTC
CASSFSGRAPSYEQYF
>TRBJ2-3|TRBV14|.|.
TGTGCCAGCAGCCAAGGGGGGCGAATAGTAGATACGCAGTATTTT
CASSQGGRIVDTQYF
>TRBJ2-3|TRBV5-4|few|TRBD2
TGTGCCAGCAGCTTGTGGGCTAGCGGGGGGTATACAGATACGCAGTATTTT
CASSLWASGGYTDTQYF
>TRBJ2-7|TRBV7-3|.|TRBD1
TGTGCCAGCAGCTTCTCTGGACAGGGAAACGTTTACGAGCAGTACTTC
CASSFSGQGNVYEQYF
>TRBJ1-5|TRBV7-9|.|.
TGTGCCAGCAGCTTAGCCGGGGAGGGTCAGCCCCAGCATTTT
CASSLAGEGQPQHF
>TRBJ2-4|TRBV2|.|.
TGTGCCAGCAGTGACGAGCTGACCAAAAACATTCAGTACTTC
CASSDELTKNIQYF
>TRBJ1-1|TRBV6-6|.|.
TGTGCCAGCAATACAGGTACCACTGAAGCTTTCTTT
CASNTGTTEAFF
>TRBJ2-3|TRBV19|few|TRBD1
TGTGCCAGTAGTACCGGACAGGCCCCAGATACGCAGTATTTT
CASSTGQAPDTQYF
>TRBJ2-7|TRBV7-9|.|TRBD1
TGTGCCAGCAGCCAGAGGGCAGGGGGCAGCTACGAGCAGTACTTC
CASSQRAGGSYEQYF
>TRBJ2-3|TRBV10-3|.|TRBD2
TGTGCCACCGGAGCGGGAGCTAGCACAGATACGCAGTATTTT
CATGAGASTDTQYF
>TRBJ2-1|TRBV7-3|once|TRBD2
TGTGCCAGCAGCTTAGATAGCGGGAGTAAGAATGAGCAGTTCTTC
CASSLDSGSKNEQFF
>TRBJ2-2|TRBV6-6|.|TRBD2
TGTGCCAGCAGTTACTCCCGACTAGCCAACACCGGGGAGCTGTTTTTT
CASSYSRLANTGELFF
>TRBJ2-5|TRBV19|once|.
TGTGCCAGTAGTATTCAGGGGCTTTGGGAGACCCAGTACTTC
CASSIQGLWETQYF
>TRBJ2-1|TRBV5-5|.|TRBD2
TGTGCCAGCAGCCCAGGACTAGCGGAGGGCTACAATGAGCAGTTCTTC
CASSPGLAEGYNEQFF
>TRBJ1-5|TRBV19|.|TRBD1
TGTGCCAGTAGGGGGGACAGCCGCAATCAGCCCCAGCATTTT
CASRGDSRNQPQHF
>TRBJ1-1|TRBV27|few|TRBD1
TGTGCCAGCAGTTACAGGGGGCTCGTGAACACTGAAGCTTTCTTT
CASSYRGLVNTEAFF
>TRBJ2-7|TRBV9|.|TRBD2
TGTGCCAGCAGCACCTTAGCGGGATCGGGTTCCTACGAGCAGTACTTC
CASSTLAGSGSYEQYF
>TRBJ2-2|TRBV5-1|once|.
TGCGCCAGCAGCGGGCAGGGTGGCTGGGAGCTGTTTTTT
CASSGQGGWELFF
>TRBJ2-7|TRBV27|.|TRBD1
TGTGCCAGCTCACTACAGGGGCCGGCCTACGAGCAGTACTTC
CASSLQGPAYEQYF
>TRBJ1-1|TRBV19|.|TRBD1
TGTGCCAGTAGTATTAGGACAGGGGGCACTGAAGCTTTCTTT
CASSIRTGGTEAFF